The clone carrying this T cell receptor (beta chain) was seen at least ten times. What it binds is not known. The sample belongs to a study of CD8+ T cells in alopecia areata. Study outcomes and limitations: Researchers report lesional scalp, most notably alopecia totalis/universalis, outstripped normal scalp in clonality. Sharing of TCR sequences between patients (possibly for HLA-related reasons) was less clear than in mice.

The ends were cut back, 5 bases at V and 0 bases at J, with 14 bases in the middle. The CDR3 contains 15 residues. Germline V gene data show CDR1 as MNHNY and CDR2 as SVGAGI (reference sequence). Following RNA extraction, reverse transcription yielded cDNA that acted as the sequencing template. TCRdb's copy holds only in-frame clones and misses some; the assay was immunoSEQ multiplex PCR. The sample shows approximately 200,000 clones, 58% of them seen only once. Treatment in this sample: oral pan-JAK inhibitor, 5-10 mg twice daily. Those with alopecia areata gave lesional scalp punch biopsies and peripheral blood. Cell sorting on a FACSAria was used to separate CD4+ and CD8+ T cells from the PBMCs.

Material: CD4+ T cells sorted from blood, obtained at week 24, from a patient treated with tofacitinib. This TCR was sampled from a human donor with alopecia areata. The chain carries TRBV6-6 and TRBJ2-7, with D perhaps TRBD1 (6 bases). CDR3 in amino acids: CASSAQGSGSYEQYF. As DNA, the CDR3 is TGTGCCAGCAGTGCTCAGGGGTCGGGCTCCTACGAGCAGTACTTC.